The next 26 T cell receptor beta chains were all read from a single sample in a study of CD4 and CD8 cells across lung adenocarcinoma regions. TCRdb re-called the PCR reads with MiXCR, one entry per CDR3 protein. Counted here are about 4,600 distinct CDR3 sequences, approximately 48% occurring once; the ten biggest clones make up approximately 15%. Sequencing was carried out using CD4+ T cells from the margin of a lung tumor. All receptors derive from a female donor with lung adenocarcinoma. The CD4 and CD8 labels of this study may be unreliable.

Remarks on this clonotype: A junction end diverges from the germline sequence, so it may reflect a read error. The chain joins TRBV6-1 to TRBJ2-4; D could derive from TRBD1 or TRBD2 (5 bases each). Per germline, CDR1 MNHNS and CDR2 SASEGT. This CDR3 has 15 residues. The CDR3 here is CASGLGLRAKNTQYF. The DNA of the CDR3 is TGTGCCAGCGGCTTGGGGCTGCGGGCCAAAAATACTCAGTACTTT.

This clonotype was recorded a few times. V usage is TRBV6-2 or TRBV6-3 and J usage is TRBJ1-1; D is undetermined. This CDR3 comprises 13 residues. Germline CDR1 and CDR2: MNHEY and SVGEGT. Trimming removed 4 bases at V and 7 bases at J, with 13 bases between. CDR3 residues: CASSWNRFGEAFF. For the CDR3, the DNA is TGTGCCAGCAGTTGGAATAGATTCGGTGAAGCTTTCTTT.

This clonotype was recorded only once. The junction shows a germline mismatch at one end, possibly a read error. The chain has TRBV2 and TRBJ2-6; D is possibly TRBD1 (5 bases). The CDR3 extends over 14 amino acids. CDR1 is SNHLY, CDR2 FYNNEI, per germline. This CDR3 is CASTVPPGAYVLSF. The DNA for the CDR3 is TGTGCCAGCACCGTCCCCCCTGGGGCCTACGTGCTGTCTTTC.

The rearrangement uses TRBV10-3 and TRBJ2-1; the D gene is possibly TRBD1 (8 bases). Near its end, the DNA agrees better with TRBJ2-5, so the J call may be wrong. From germline, CDR1 is ENHRY and CDR2 SYGVKD. This CDR3 contains 12 residues. The DNA for the CDR3 is TGTGCCACCAACAGGGGGGGAGAGACCCAGTACTTC. This gives the protein CATNRGGETQYF.

On this clonotype: A read error may explain this, as a much larger clone is one base away. The chain couples TRBV10-3 to TRBJ2-3, with TRBD1 matching over 9 bases. This CDR3 has 13 amino acids. The junction had 6 bases not matched to a gene; V was cut back by 5 bases and J by 9 bases. Germline V gives CDR1 ENHRY, CDR2 SYGVKD. The CDR3 DNA is TGTGCCATCAGTACAGGGGGCGCGGAGACGCAGTATTTT. It translates to CAISTGGAETQYF.

In this sample, this clonotype is medium-sized. The chain is built from TRBV6-1 and TRBJ2-1, with 11 positions matching TRBD2. CDR3 length equals 16 residues. The germline V gene encodes CDR1 MNHNS and CDR2 SASEGT. V lost 5 bases to trimming and J lost 8 bases; unmatched junction nucleotides: 11. The CDR3 bases are TGTGCCAGCAGTCAGGGGGTAGCGGGAGGGCCAGATGAGCAGTTCTTC. It specifies CASSQGVAGGPDEQFF.

This clonotype is large (0.1 to 1%) within its sample. V and J are TRBV6-1 and TRBJ1-5; D is perhaps TRBD1 (6 bases). This CDR3 spans 16 amino acids. The germline V gene has CDR1 MNHNS and CDR2 SASEGT. V dropped 3 bases and J dropped 1 base, with 13 bases sitting between them. CDR3 protein: CASSDAPRGSNQPQHF. As DNA, the CDR3 is TGTGCCAGCAGTGATGCTCCCAGGGGAAGCAATCAGCCCCAGCATTTT.

In its sample, this clonotype ranks as medium-sized. This sequence joins TRBV6-1 and TRBJ2-5; 7 bases fit TRBD2. Germline CDR1 reads MNHNS; CDR2 reads SASEGT. J was trimmed by 5 bases and V by 6 bases; bases with no gene match: 6. The CDR3 is 13 residues long. CDR3 sequence (DNA): TGTGCCAGCAGCCTGGGAGGGTGGGAGACCCAGTACTTC. As protein: CASSLGGWETQYF.

Comment on this clonotype: A read error may produce the germline difference seen at one junction end. The chain's CDR3 is CGSSGLCAKDIQYF. DNA for the CDR3: TGCGGCAGCTCGGGGCTGTGCGCCAAAGACATTCAGTATTTC. This rearrangement joins TRBV6-1 to TRBJ2-4; tentatively, D is TRBD1 or TRBD2 (5 bases each). The length of the CDR3 is 14 residues. Germline values: CDR1 MNHNS, CDR2 SASEGT.

Relative to its sample, this clonotype is medium-sized. This chain links TRBV27 with TRBJ1-1, with D possibly matching TRBD1 (6 bases). This CDR3 region has 16 residues. V was trimmed by 6 bases and J by 6 bases, leaving 23 bases between them. CDR1 is MNHEY, CDR2 SMNVEV, per germline (reference sequence). The CDR3 DNA is TGTGCCAGCAGACGATCTACAGGGCTCAAAGGTGCTGAAGCTTTCTTT. It encodes CASRRSTGLKGAEAFF.

This clonotype has a handful of counts. The CDR3 DNA reads TGCGCCAGCAGCGAAACAGGGACCTCTGGGGCCAACGTCCTGACTTTC. This codes for CASSETGTSGANVLTF. The V call is TRBV4-1, the J call TRBJ2-6; tentatively, D is TRBD1 (6 bases). Germline CDR1 MGHRA, CDR2 YSYEKL. The length of the CDR3 is 16 residues. V was cut by 5 bases and J by 0 bases, with 11 bases left in between.

The chain uses TRBV6-1 and TRBJ2-3; 13 bases map to TRBD2. This CDR3 has 15 amino acids. The germline V gene has CDR1 MNHNS and CDR2 SASEGT. J gave up 4 bases and V 3 bases, and 1 base lay outside the gene matches. The CDR3 region is CASSETSGGPDTQYF. DNA of the CDR3: TGTGCCAGCAGTGAGACTAGCGGGGGGCCAGATACGCAGTATTTT.

This clonotype was detected only a few times. V and J are TRBV11-2 and TRBJ1-4; TRBD1 might be the D (5 bases). The length of the CDR3 is 16 residues. V gave up 4 bases and J gave up 5 bases, with 17 bases separating them. Germline CDR1 and CDR2: SGHAT and FQNNGV. In DNA, the CDR3 is TGTGCCAGCAGCTCTGAAACCGGGACCGGGAATGAAAAACTGTTTTTT. It codes for CASSSETGTGNEKLFF.

The gene calls are TRBV6-1 and TRBJ2-3; D is ambiguous. Trimming pared 2 bases from V and 5 bases from J, leaving 5 bases between. CDR3 length equals 12 residues. CDR1 and CDR2 from the germline V gene are MNHNS and SASEGT. CDR3 residues: CASSEMGDTQYF. The CDR3 DNA reads TGTGCCAGCAGTGAAATGGGAGATACGCAGTATTTT.

Sample share makes this clonotype large (0.1 to 1%). This rearrangement joins TRBV6-1 to TRBJ2-5, with TRBD2 identical over 7 bases. Judging by the DNA end, TRBJ2-7 fits better; the J call may be wrong. Germline lookup yields CDR1 MNHNS and CDR2 SASEGT. There are 16 residues in the CDR3. The CDR3, as DNA: TGTGCCAGCAGTGAAGGTTTTTCAGCGGGAAACTACGAGCAGTACTTC. Protein sequence: CASSEGFSAGNYEQYF.

The rearrangement uses TRBV6-1 and TRBJ2-1; maybe TRBD1 (5 bases). CDR3 size: 14 residues. Trimming took off 4 bases at V and 13 bases at J, with 20 bases between the two ends. CDR1 MNHNS and CDR2 SASEGT come from the germline V gene. CDR3 amino acids: CASSVSWGQETQFF. CDR3 DNA: TGTGCCAGCAGTGTTTCATGGGGCCAAGAGACCCAGTTCTTC.

This clonotype has more than one count but fewer than ten. The CDR3 sequence: CASSFSGQGYSYFSNEQFF. CDR3 DNA sequence: TGTGCCAGCAGCTTCTCCGGACAGGGTTACTCCTATTTCTCCAATGAGCAGTTCTTC. The chain carries TRBV5-8 and TRBJ2-1; 8 bases map to TRBD1. The germline V gene encodes CDR1 SGHTS and CDR2 YDEGEE. CDR3 length: 19 amino acids. V lost 2 bases to trimming and J lost 6 bases; unmatched junction nucleotides: 19.

There are many counts of this clonotype. The chain links TRBV11-2 to TRBJ1-2; 8 nucleotides match TRBD1. Germline V gives CDR1 SGHAT, CDR2 FQNNGV. This CDR3 has 15 residues. The V gene end was trimmed by 1 base and the J gene end by 7 bases; junction bases not matched to a gene: 8. The CDR3, as DNA: TGTGCCAGCAGCTTAGGAGGTCAGGGGGCGCTTGGCTACACCTTC. Amino acid sequence: CASSLGGQGALGYTF.

V usage is TRBV7-2 and J usage is TRBJ2-3, with D perhaps matching TRBD1 (6 bases). Germline CDR1 and CDR2: SGHTA and FQGNSA. This CDR3 contains 14 residues. CDR3 sequence reads: CAGRGGGFRDTQYF. CDR3 bases: TGTGCGGGCAGGGGCGGCGGTTTCCGAGATACGCAGTATTTT.

In this sample, this clonotype is medium-sized. The V gene is TRBV27, the J gene TRBJ2-3, with 11 bases fitting TRBD2. The CDR3 length is 17 residues. Germline V CDR1 and CDR2: MNHEY, SMNVEV (reference sequence). V gave up 5 bases and J gave up 1 base; unmatched junction bases: 8. This CDR3 reads CASSPRLAGQRTDTQYF. The CDR3 DNA reads TGTGCCAGCAGTCCCCGACTAGCGGGACAGCGCACAGATACGCAGTATTTT.

This chain links TRBV27 with TRBJ2-5, with TRBD2 as a possible D gene (7 bases). The last part of the DNA fits TRBJ2-7 better; the J call may be wrong. Per the germline V gene, CDR1 is MNHEY and CDR2 is SMNVEV (reference sequence). There are 15 residues in the CDR3. The CDR3, as DNA: TGTGCCAGCAGTTTATGGGGGGGCGGATTCGACGAGCAGTACTTC. As protein: CASSLWGGGFDEQYF.

In its sample, this clonotype was seen a few times. The chain combines TRBV30 with TRBJ2-1; no firm D call. Judging by the DNA end, TRBJ2-7 fits better; the J call may be wrong. From germline, CDR1 is GTSNPN and CDR2 SVGIG (reference sequence). This CDR3 spans 13 amino acids. CDR3 sequence reads: CAWSVFQLDEQYF. The CDR3 region has the DNA TGTGCCTGGAGTGTATTTCAGTTGGACGAGCAGTACTTC.

This clonotype showed up just a few times. The V and J genes are TRBV3-1 and TRBJ2-1; D remains ambiguous. Trimming took off 3 bases at V and 2 bases at J, with 14 bases between the two ends. CDR3 length: 16 residues. CDR1 and CDR2 from the germline V gene are LGHDT and YNNKEL (reference sequence). The CDR3 is CASSHLSRPAYNEQFF. The CDR3 nucleotides read TGTGCCAGCAGCCATCTTTCTAGACCAGCCTACAATGAGCAGTTCTTC.

Relative to its sample, this clonotype is large. The chain joins TRBV6-1 to TRBJ2-3; weak D call: TRBD2 (5 bases). The CDR3 is made up of 14 amino acids. Germline lookup yields CDR1 MNHNS and CDR2 SASEGT. The ends were cut back, 5 bases at V and 2 bases at J, with 11 bases in the middle. CDR3 sequence (DNA): TGTGCCAGCAGTCCCGACTACGCCACAGATACGCAGTATTTT. It encodes CASSPDYATDTQYF.

By its share, this clonotype is medium-sized. The chain combines TRBV6-1 with TRBJ2-1; perhaps TRBD2 as D (6 bases). This CDR3 is built from 14 residues. Germline CDR1 MNHNS, CDR2 SASEGT. V was pared by 5 bases and J by 13 bases, with 21 bases between. Here the CDR3 reads CASSMGLVQETQFF. The CDR3 coding sequence is TGTGCCAGCAGTATGGGACTCGTGCAAGAGACCCAGTTCTTC.

By proportion, this clonotype is medium-sized. This chain links TRBV6-1 with TRBJ1-4, with 10 bases that match TRBD1. The germline V gene has CDR1 MNHNS and CDR2 SASEGT. This CDR3 has 15 amino acids. Losses at the gene ends were 6 bases for V and 5 bases for J; bases not matched to a gene: 6. The chain's CDR3 is CASRGTGAQNEKLFF. CDR3 in DNA: TGTGCCAGCAGGGGGACAGGGGCCCAGAATGAAAAACTGTTTTTT.